These 7 T cell receptor beta chains were all obtained from the same sample, sequenced in a study of graft-versus-host responses after intestinal transplantation. TCRdb's table, derived via immunoSEQ multiplex PCR, lists solely in-frame clones and lacks some. The data show 25,000 to 35,000 clones, roughly 80% seen once. No antigen has been identified for these receptors. Sequencing was performed on unstimulated CD8+ T cells sorted from spleen or lymph node cells, taken before intestinal transplant. These receptors were obtained from a human donor who received an intestinal transplant.

V usage is TRBV11-3 and J usage is TRBJ2-1; maybe TRBD2 (7 bases). V was pared by 5 bases and J by 0 bases, with 17 bases between. The CDR3 runs to 17 residues. Per germline, CDR1 SGHNT and CDR2 YENEEA. Written as DNA, the CDR3 is TGTGCCAGCAGCCCGGTGAAGGGGGAGGGCTCCTACAATGAGCAGTTCTTC. Protein product: CASSPVKGEGSYNEQFF.

CDR3 sequence reads: CASKWQAQTYEQYF. The CDR3 bases are TGTGCCTCTAAGTGGCAGGCTCAGACCTACGAGCAGTACTTC. The rearrangement joins TRBV19 to TRBJ2-7; D gene unclear. The CDR3 is made up of 14 amino acids. Germline V gene sequence: CDR1 LNHDA, CDR2 SQIVND (reference sequence). Trimming stripped 11 bases from V and 2 bases from J, with 19 bases between.

This chain uses TRBV5-4 with TRBJ2-5; tentatively, D is TRBD2 (6 bases). The ends were cut back, 4 bases at V and 0 bases at J, with 13 bases in the middle. Germline CDR1 SGHNT, CDR2 YYREEE (reference sequence). CDR3 length: 15 residues. The CDR3, as DNA: TGTGCCAGCAGCCGCACGCGGGACTACCAAGAGACCCAGTACTTC. Translating it yields CASSRTRDYQETQYF.

This clone was seen a few times. The gene calls are TRBV7-9 and TRBJ1-3; D gene ambiguous. The CDR3 covers 14 residues. Germline values: CDR1 SEHNR, CDR2 FQNEAQ (reference sequence). Trimming cost V 6 bases and J 2 bases, with 11 bases left between them. The CDR3 protein is CASRRREPGNTIYF. The CDR3 bases are TGTGCCAGCAGACGCCGGGAACCTGGAAACACCATATATTTT.

J is TRBJ2-7 and V is TRBV27; 10 bases agree with TRBD1. From germline, CDR1 is MNHEY and CDR2 SMNVEV (reference sequence). The CDR3 covers 16 residues. V trimming: 6 bases; J trimming: 2 bases; junction bases outside the gene matches: 10. CDR3 DNA: TGTGCCAGCAGCCCGGGACCGGGACAGGGGCCCTACGAGCAGTACTTC. It encodes CASSPGPGQGPYEQYF.

The DNA of the CDR3 is TGTGCTCCTGCGGGGCTCTCTGGAAACACCATATATTTT. It is translated as CAPAGLSGNTIYF. This sequence joins TRBV12-5 and TRBJ1-3, with D perhaps matching TRBD1 (5 bases). V dropped 11 bases and J dropped 0 bases, with 11 bases sitting between them. Per the germline V gene, CDR1 is LGHNT and CDR2 is FRNRAP. The CDR3 has 13 residues. Based on the CDR3 plus reference TRBV12-5 and TRBJ1-3, the full variable domain is DARVTQTPRHKVTEMGQEVTMRCQPILGHNTVFWYRQTMMQGLELLAYFRNRAPLDDSGMPKDRFSAEMPDATLATLKIQPSEPRDSAVYFCAPAGLSGNTIYFGEGSWLTVV.

The rearrangement joins TRBV7-2 to TRBJ2-7; 11 nucleotides match TRBD1. The length of the CDR3 is 16 residues. V lost 7 bases and J lost 2; bases outside the gene matches: 10. Per the germline V gene, CDR1 is SGHTA and CDR2 is FQGNSA. The CDR3 reads CASIPHGGQGAYEQYF. CDR3 coding DNA: TGTGCCAGCATTCCGCACGGGGGACAGGGGGCCTACGAGCAGTACTTC. The full variable domain, in which reference TRBV7-2 and TRBJ2-7 provide the parts outside the CDR3, is GAGVSQSPSNKVTEKGKDVELRCDPISGHTALYWYRQSLGQGLEFLIYFQGNSAPDKSGLPSDRFSAERTGGSVSTLTIQRTQQEDSAVYLCASIPHGGQGAYEQYFGPGTRLTVT.